This TCR beta chain emerged from a study of blood T cells in healthy people across ages. Notes on the study in general: Diversity of TCR beta per million T cells declined in a roughly linear way with age. Nothing was known about donor CMV status, and this possibly confounded expanded clonotype changes. Unsorted PBMCs ruled out conclusive naive versus antigen-experienced comparison.

It was with a sample-barcoded 5' primer and a J-beta primer mix that a second PCR of about 6 to 12 cycles was run. MiXCR was run by TCRdb on the 5' RACE reads, yielding one entry per CDR3 protein. The sample consists of hundreds of thousands of distinct CDR3 sequences, approximately 52% of them appearing once. In the case of this clonotype: Its cognate antigen is unknown. A read error is possible here, since a much larger clone lies one base away.

Germline V lookup: CDR1 MNHNY, CDR2 SVGAGI (reference sequence). This CDR3 comprises 11 residues. At least 6 micrograms of total RNA were extracted per sample. This receptor was obtained from a woman older than 75 in good health. The sequenced material came from blood. The chain links TRBV6-6 to TRBJ2-7; no reliable D call. The DNA end favors TRBJ2-5, so the J call may be wrong. In DNA, the CDR3 is TGTGTCAGCAGTGACCGTTTGACCCAGTACTTC. Amino acids: CVSSDRLTQYF.